The clone carrying this T cell receptor beta chain was seen more than once but under ten times. Its cognate antigen is unknown. TCRdb's copy holds only in-frame clones and misses some; the assay was immunoSEQ multiplex PCR. The sample yields tens of thousands of clones, 78% seen once. The data originate from a study of PD-1 blockade in classical Hodgkin lymphoma. About the research overall: Treatment was intravenous nivolumab, 3 mg/kg every 2 weeks, until progression.

As for time point: cycle 4 day 1 (C4D1), after less than seven weeks of nivolumab. All patients experienced relapse after autologous stem cell transplantation, and brentuximab vedotin exposure was variable. CDR1 and CDR2 from the germline V gene are SGHRS and YFSETQ. CDR3 length: 13 amino acids. With 3 bases clipped from V and 5 bases from J, the junction kept 3 bases outside the gene matches. Study-level findings and limits: By C4D1, diversity of CD4+ TCRs had risen significantly, whereas that of CD8+ TCRs had not. Newly diagnosed patients were reported to exhibit reduced baseline TCR diversity relative to healthy donors. Patients who began taking nivolumab under 1 year after ASCT were left out.

Source: peripheral blood mononuclear cells (PBMCs), taken before the fourth cycle of nivolumab. The V and J genes are TRBV5-1 and TRBJ2-3; 7 bases map to TRBD2. The sequence was obtained from a human donor with classical Hodgkin lymphoma. The CDR3 is CASSSPGGDTQYF. In DNA form, the CDR3 reads TGCGCCAGCAGCTCGCCGGGGGGAGATACGCAGTATTTT.